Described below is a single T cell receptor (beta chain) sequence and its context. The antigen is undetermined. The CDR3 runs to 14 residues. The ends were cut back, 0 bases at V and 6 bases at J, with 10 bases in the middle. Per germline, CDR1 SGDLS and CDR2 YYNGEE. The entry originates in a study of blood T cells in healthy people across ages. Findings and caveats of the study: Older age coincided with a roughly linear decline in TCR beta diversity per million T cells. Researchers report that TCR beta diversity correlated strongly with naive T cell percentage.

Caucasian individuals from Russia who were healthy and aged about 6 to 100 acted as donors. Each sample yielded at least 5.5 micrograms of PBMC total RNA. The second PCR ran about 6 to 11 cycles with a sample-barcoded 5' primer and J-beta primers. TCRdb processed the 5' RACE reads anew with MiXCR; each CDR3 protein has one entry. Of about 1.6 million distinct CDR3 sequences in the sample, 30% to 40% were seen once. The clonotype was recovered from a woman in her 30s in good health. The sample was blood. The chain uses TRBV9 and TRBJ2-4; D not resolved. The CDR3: CASSVDPKSNIQYF. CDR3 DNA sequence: TGTGCCAGCAGCGTAGACCCTAAGTCAAACATTCAGTACTTC.